The clone carrying this TCR beta chain is a singleton in its sample. This specimen belongs to a study of CD8+ T cells in alopecia areata. The treatment is: oral pan-JAK inhibitor, 5-10 mg twice daily. Peripheral blood samples and lesional scalp punch biopsies were obtained from alopecia areata patients. Germline values: CDR1 LNHDA, CDR2 SQIVND (reference sequence). V shed 8 bases, J shed 2 bases, and the junction held 6 bases outside the gene matches. This CDR3 has 14 amino acids. Once RNA had been extracted, it was reverse transcribed into cDNA to act as the sequencing template. Clones were sequenced by immunoSEQ multiplex PCR, and TCRdb holds only the in-frame ones, with some missing. This sample has 4,800 or so clones, with 75% to 95% found just once.

This TCR derives from a human donor with alopecia areata. The chain joins TRBV19 to TRBJ1-5, with 7 bases lining up with TRBD1. The sequenced sample was skin, obtained at week 4, from a patient treated with tofacitinib. CDR3 coding DNA: TGTGCCAGTCGACAGGGAGATGGCAATCAGCCCCAGCATTTT. Protein: CASRQGDGNQPQHF.